These T cell receptor beta chains were read from a single sample in a study of blood T cell repertoires in COVID-19. Method: immunoSEQ multiplex PCR; TCRdb's copy keeps in-frame clones and lacks some. The sample has tens of thousands of clones, more than 75% seen once. The material sequenced was peripheral blood. Receptors were obtained from a man between 45 and 60 years old with active COVID-19. The CDR3 runs from the conserved cysteine through the conserved F or W. A D gene is named only where the DNA matches it firmly. For some rows the clone size is stated as once, few or many, or as a class when expanded; others skip it.

V gene,D gene,J gene,clone size,CDR3 DNA,CDR3 protein
TRBV7-2,TRBD1,TRBJ1-6,-,TGTGCCAGCAGCTCAACGGGACAGGGGGGCTCACCCCTCCACTTT,CASSSTGQGGSPLHF
TRBV5-4,TRBD2,TRBJ2-2,-,TGTGCCAGCAGCTTGGTACTAGCGGGGGATTTCACCGGGGAGCTGTTTTTT,CASSLVLAGDFTGELFF
TRBV7-9,-,TRBJ2-7,-,TGTGCCAGCAGCCAGGACTCCTACGAGCAGTACTTC,CASSQDSYEQYF
TRBV10-3,-,TRBJ2-3,few,TGTGCCATCAGTGACCCCAGTCATAGCACAGATACGCAGTATTTT,CAISDPSHSTDTQYF
TRBV28,-,TRBJ1-1,-,TGTGCCAGCAGTTTGTGGGGGGCTGAAGCTTTCTTT,CASSLWGAEAFF
TRBV4-3,TRBD2,TRBJ2-3,-,TGCGCCAGCAGCCAAGAAGTCGGGGGGAGGCCGTGGGATACGCAGTATTTT,CASSQEVGGRPWDTQYF
TRBV2,TRBD1,TRBJ1-2,-,TGTGCCAGCACCATCGACAGGGGTTATGGCTACACCTTC,CASTIDRGYGYTF
TRBV28,-,TRBJ1-2,few,TGTGCCAGCAGCCCCGGCGGGGAGAGTCTTTATGGCTACACCTTC,CASSPGGESLYGYTF
TRBV19,-,TRBJ2-6,-,TGTGCCAGTAGCTGGTCTCCGGGGTCTATGCTACCCGGGGCCAACGTCCTGACTTTC,CASSWSPGSMLPGANVLTF
TRBV7-9,-,TRBJ1-2,once,TGTGCCAGCAGCCTCCAGGGTTCTGGCTACACCTTC,CASSLQGSGYTF
TRBV27,TRBD1,TRBJ2-6,-,TGTGCCAGCGGCCCGACAGGGACAGGGGCCAACGTCCTGACTTTC,CASGPTGTGANVLTF
TRBV6-2/TRBV6-3,-,TRBJ1-5,few,TGTGCCAGCAGTTACTCATCCGGGGGAAGAAATCAGCCCCAGCATTTT,CASSYSSGGRNQPQHF
TRBV5-1,-,TRBJ2-3,-,TGCGCCAGCACGGAGGCTAGCACAGATACGCAGTATTTT,CASTEASTDTQYF
TRBV30,-,TRBJ1-1,-,TGTGCCTGGAGTCGTCGACGGGAGAACACTGAAGCTTTCTTT,CAWSRRRENTEAFF
TRBV6-6,-,TRBJ1-4,-,TGTGCCAGCAGTTTTGGACGGGGAGCGACGAATGAAAAACTGTTTTTT,CASSFGRGATNEKLFF
TRBV14,TRBD2,TRBJ2-2,-,TGTGCCAGCAGCCGCGGACTAGCGGGATACACCGGGGAGCTGTTTTTT,CASSRGLAGYTGELFF
TRBV28,TRBD1,TRBJ1-5,-,TGTGCCAGCAGTAGGACAGGGGCCCTTGGTAGCAATCAGCCCCAGCATTTT,CASSRTGALGSNQPQHF
TRBV4-2,TRBD2,TRBJ2-7,-,TGTGCCAGCAGCCTGGCGGGGGGCGCGGGGTACGAGCAGTACTTC,CASSLAGGAGYEQYF
TRBV11-2,-,TRBJ2-5,-,TGTGCCAGCAGCAAAGGCGGGGAAGGGGAGACCCAGTACTTC,CASSKGGEGETQYF
TRBV7-2,TRBD1,TRBJ2-7,-,TGTGCCAGCAGCCTACTTGGACAGGGGCGGTACGAGCAGTACTTC,CASSLLGQGRYEQYF
TRBV4-3,TRBD2,TRBJ2-1,once,TGCGCCAGCAGCCAGAGTAGCGGGGGTAAGACCCACAATGAGCAGTTCTTC,CASSQSSGGKTHNEQFF
TRBV3-1/TRBV3-2,TRBD2,TRBJ2-3,-,TGTGCCAGCAGCGCAGACTTACTAGCGGGGTGGACAGATACGCAGTATTTT,CASSADLLAGWTDTQYF
TRBV24-1,-,TRBJ2-3,-,TGTGCCACCAGTGTGACTCTCACAGATACGCAGTATTTT,CATSVTLTDTQYF
TRBV18,TRBD1,TRBJ2-7,-,TGTGCCAGCTCACCACTTGGGACAGGGGGTTCCCACGAGCAGTACTTC,CASSPLGTGGSHEQYF
TRBV27,-,TRBJ2-3,-,TGTGCCAGCAGTTTAGACACTAGCACAGATACGCAGTATTTT,CASSLDTSTDTQYF
TRBV27,-,TRBJ1-1,-,TGTGCCAGCAGTTTAAGATGGACCCCGAGCCGAGGGACTGAAGCTTTCTTT,CASSLRWTPSRGTEAFF
TRBV11-2,-,TRBJ1-6,once,TGTGCCAGCAGCCCCGCTCTAAGTTCACCCCTCCACTTT,CASSPALSSPLHF
TRBV5-4,TRBD1,TRBJ2-5,-,TGTGCCAGCAGCCCGATGGGACAGCAAGAGACCCAGTACTTC,CASSPMGQQETQYF
TRBV3-1/TRBV3-2,-,TRBJ1-1,-,TGTGCCAGCAGCCAAGGGGCAGGGATGAACACTGAAGCTTTCTTT,CASSQGAGMNTEAFF
TRBV28,TRBD2,TRBJ2-7,-,TGTGCCAGCACCGCTTCCGGGACTAGCGGGAGAGGGTCCTACGAGCAGTACTTC,CASTASGTSGRGSYEQYF
TRBV9,-,TRBJ2-1,-,TGTGCCAGCAGCGGAGGCCGGTACGGCGATGAGCAGTTCTTC,CASSGGRYGDEQFF
TRBV6-2/TRBV6-3,-,TRBJ2-1,-,TGTGCCAGCAGTTACAGCGTCAATGAGCAGTTCTTC,CASSYSVNEQFF
TRBV24-1,TRBD1,TRBJ1-5,-,TGTGCCACCAGTGATTCGACACGAACAGGGGTTAATCAGCCCCAGCATTTT,CATSDSTRTGVNQPQHF
TRBV7-2,-,TRBJ1-1,-,TGTGCCAGCAGCCTACCTACAGTAGCTGAAGCTTTCTTT,CASSLPTVAEAFF
TRBV12-5,-,TRBJ2-2,-,TGTGCTAGTGGTTTGGTCTCCGGGGTCGGAATCACCGGGGAGCTGTTTTTT,CASGLVSGVGITGELFF
TRBV3-1/TRBV3-2,TRBD2,TRBJ2-7,-,TGTGCCAGCAGCCAAGCGGCGGGAGGGGCCTACGAGCAGTACTTC,CASSQAAGGAYEQYF
TRBV7-8,-,TRBJ1-4,-,TGTGCCAGCAGCTTACTTCCGCGGTACACTAATGAAAAACTGTTTTTT,CASSLLPRYTNEKLFF
TRBV5-1,-,TRBJ2-1,once,TGCGCCAGCAGCAACCGGGACACCCGAGTGGATGAGCAGTTCTTC,CASSNRDTRVDEQFF
TRBV28,-,TRBJ2-7,-,TGTGCCAGCAGTTTAGTTCCCCTAGCAACCTACGAGCAGTACTTC,CASSLVPLATYEQYF
TRBV7-9,-,TRBJ1-4,-,TGTGCCAGCAGCTTACAGGGGGAAAAACTGTTTTTT,CASSLQGEKLFF
TRBV27,-,TRBJ1-4,few,TGTGCCAGCAGCTACAGGGATCCAACTAATGAAAAACTGTTTTTT,CASSYRDPTNEKLFF
TRBV12-5,TRBD2,TRBJ2-3,-,TGTGCTAGTGGTTTAACCGAGCGGGAGATGTTGGATACGCAGTATTTT,CASGLTEREMLDTQYF
TRBV4-1,TRBD2,TRBJ2-1,-,TGCGCCAGCAGCTTGGTAGCGGGAGAGGGCGAGCAGTTCTTC,CASSLVAGEGEQFF
TRBV7-9,-,TRBJ1-2,-,TGTGCCAGCAGCTTACAGGGAGGGGGTAACTATGGCTACACCTTC,CASSLQGGGNYGYTF
TRBV5-6,-,TRBJ1-5,-,TGTGCCAGCAGCTTGAGGGGAAGTCAGCCCCAGCATTTT,CASSLRGSQPQHF
TRBV10-1,-,TRBJ1-5,few,TGCGCCAGCAAGAGGCGAAGGCGTCAGCCCCAGCATTTT,CASKRRRRQPQHF
TRBV7-7,TRBD2,TRBJ2-5,-,TGTGCTAGCAGCTTACATTCCCTAGCGGGGGGGCGGGACCAAGAGACCCAGTACTTC,CASSLHSLAGGRDQETQYF
TRBV18,TRBD1,TRBJ1-2,-,TGTGCCAGCTCACCGGACAGGGGGGGCTACACCTTC,CASSPDRGGYTF
TRBV7-8,-,TRBJ1-5,-,TGTGCCAGCAGCTTTCAGGGGATTGAGCTCAATCAGCCCCAGCATTTT,CASSFQGIELNQPQHF
TRBV5-6,TRBD1,TRBJ2-7,-,TGTGCCAGCAGCACACTAGGGGGCGCAGGCTACGAGCAGTACTTC,CASSTLGGAGYEQYF
TRBV18,-,TRBJ2-5,-,TGTGCCAGCTCACCCTCGGTCGGGGTGGGAGAGACCCAGTACTTC,CASSPSVGVGETQYF
TRBV27,-,TRBJ1-2,-,TGTGCCAGCAGTATACAGGGCTATGGCTACACCTTC,CASSIQGYGYTF
TRBV28,TRBD1,TRBJ2-2,-,TGTGCCAGCCTAGCGTGGACAGGGGGTGCCGGGGAGCTGTTTTTT,CASLAWTGGAGELFF